One sample yielded the 3 T cell receptor beta chains listed below, sequenced in a study of regulatory T cells in long-lasting Graves disease. Sequencing libraries for TCR beta were prepared with iRepertoire HTBI primers and Arm-PCR of CDR3 regions. TCRdb used MiXCR to reprocess the multiplex PCR reads, holding one entry per CDR3 protein. The data contain some 400,000 distinct CDR3 sequences, under 15% of them singletons. The time point is: newly diagnosed GD, antithyroid drugs for less than 3 months. RNA from PBMCs was the source of the TCR library. These sequences were also reported in another study, on T cells in Graves' hyperthyroidism and ophthalmopathy.

Specimen: peripheral blood mononuclear cells (PBMCs), collected at new diagnosis, from a patient treated with antithyroid drugs. The receptors derive from a woman in her thirties with Graves disease.

This clonotype has only a few counts. The chain couples TRBV7-9 to TRBJ1-1; TRBD1 is a possible D gene (5 bases). The CDR3 is made up of 15 amino acids. Germline-derived CDR1 and CDR2 are SEHNR and FQNEAQ (reference sequence). Trimming cost V 5 bases and J 5 bases, with 18 bases left between them. CDR3 sequence (DNA): TGTGCCAGCAGCCCCCCCAGGGCCGGTATAACTGAAGCTTTCTTT. Its protein is CASSPPRAGITEAFF. Based on the CDR3 plus reference TRBV7-9 and TRBJ1-1, the full variable domain is DTGVSQNPRHKITKRGQNVTFRCDPISEHNRLYWYRQTLGQGPEFLTYFQNEAQLEKSRLLSDRFSAERPKGSFSTLEIQRTEQGDSAMYLCASSPPRAGITEAFFGQGTRLTVV.

V gene TRBV20-1 combines with J gene TRBJ1-6, with 8 bases identical to TRBD1. In germline, CDR1 is DFQATT, CDR2 SNEGSKA (reference sequence). V shed 0 bases and J 6 bases; nucleotides not matched to a gene: 4. The CDR3 runs to 15 residues. In DNA, the CDR3 is TGCAGTGCTAGAGATAACAGGGGGAGTAATTCACCCCTCCACTTT. As protein: CSARDNRGSNSPLHF.

This clonotype was seen a single time. Being one base from a much bigger clone, this may be a read error. The V gene is TRBV2, the J gene TRBJ2-1, with a tentative D call TRBD1 (6 bases). Trimming cost V 1 base and J 10 bases, with 17 bases left between them. The CDR3 spans 15 residues. The V gene's germline CDR1 is SNHLY and CDR2 FYNNEI. CDR3 nucleotides: TGTGCCAGCAGTGAAGTAAGACAGGCTTCCTACGAGCAGTTCTTC. Translation gives CASSEVRQASYEQFF.